Described below is a single TCR beta chain sequence and its context. These data originate in a study of technical replicates of blood from a handful of donors. CDR1 is MNHEY and CDR2 is SVGAGI in the germline V gene. V was shortened by 5 bases and J by 4 bases, with 14 bases between the two germline ends. The CDR3 has 14 amino acids. Sequencing was performed with immunoSEQ multiplex PCR; in TCRdb, only in-frame clones are kept and a portion is missing. The data show roughly 68,000 clones, 85% to 90% seen once. This TCR came from a human donor in good health. Some clones in this sample may be carry-over from other donors' samples. The sequenced sample was PBMCs. The rearrangement uses TRBV6-5 and TRBJ1-1; D uncertain. CDR3 sequence: CASSRLGGSTEAFF. CDR3 nucleotides: TGTGCCAGCAGTCGACTTGGAGGGAGCACTGAAGCTTTCTTT.